The source of this TCR beta chain is a study of T cells after posttransplantation cyclophosphamide. Some clones are missing from TCRdb's copy, which holds only in-frame ones; the method was immunoSEQ multiplex PCR. Of some 20,000 clones in the sample, around 98% were seen once. Germline CDR1 and CDR2: WNHNN and SYGVQD (reference sequence). This CDR3 has 17 residues. J gave up 6 bases and V 3 bases, and 14 bases lay outside the gene matches. The naive gate required viable CD3+CD4+ or CD3+CD8+ cells with CCR7+CD45RA+CD45RO-CD95-CD27+CD28+ phenotype. The specimen was naive CD4+ T cells sorted from PBMCs. V and J are TRBV10-1 and TRBJ2-1, with 7 bases fitting TRBD2. The source of this sequence is a man in his fifties or sixties in good health, CMV-negative, and a related stem cell transplant donor. The CDR3 is CASSEEGGPPFGNEQFF. CDR3 nucleotides: TGCGCCAGCAGTGAAGAGGGAGGGCCGCCGTTCGGCAATGAGCAGTTCTTC.